The 23 T cell receptor beta chains reported below all come from one sample, sequenced in a study of T cell responses to AZD1222 COVID-19 vaccine. Sequenced by immunoSEQ multiplex PCR; TCRdb stores in-frame clones only, minus some. The sample comprises around 140,000 clones, 85% of which are singletons, and approximately 8% rests with the top ten. The specimen was peripheral blood, collected 28 days after the second dose of the MenACWY control vaccine. The origin of the receptors is an adult who received the MenACWY meningococcal vaccine as a control.

The V and J genes are TRBV29-1 and TRBJ2-2; the match to TRBD1 covers 8 bases. The CDR3 spans 12 residues. Germline V CDR1 and CDR2: SQVTM, ANQGSEA. Germline trimming cut 7 bases from V and 10 bases from J; bases unmatched to any gene: 8. The DNA of the CDR3 is TGCAGCGGGGGGACAGGAGATAAGGAGCTGTTTTTT. Residues: CSGGTGDKELFF.

The chain links TRBV7-3 to TRBJ1-4, with 8 positions matching TRBD1. The V gene's germline CDR1 is SGHTA and CDR2 FQGTGA. CDR3 length: 16 amino acids. J was trimmed by 3 bases and V by 5 bases; bases with no gene match: 8. Written as DNA, the CDR3 is TGTGCCAGCAGCCGGACAGGGAGAACGTCTAATGAAAAACTGTTTTTT. Protein sequence: CASSRTGRTSNEKLFF. Full variable domain (missing parts from reference TRBV7-3 and TRBJ1-4): GAGVSQTPSNKVTEKGKYVELRCDPISGHTALYWYRQSLGQGPEFLIYFQGTGAADDSGLPNDRFFAVRPEGSVSTLKIQRTERGDSAVYLCASSRTGRTSNEKLFFGSGTQLSVL.

The chain links TRBV5-1 to TRBJ2-7; D is unclear. There are 13 residues in the CDR3. The ends were cut back, 1 base at V and 7 bases at J, with 12 bases in the middle. Germline lookup yields CDR1 SGHRS and CDR2 YFSETQ. The CDR3 nucleotides are TGCGCCAGCAGCTTGACCGGTTTGGGAGAGCAGTACTTC. Translating gives CASSLTGLGEQYF. Complete variable domain (other parts from reference TRBV5-1 and TRBJ2-7): KAGVTQTPRYLIKTRGQQVTLSCSPISGHRSVSWYQQTPGQGLQFLFEYFSETQRNKGNFPGRFSGRQFSNSRSEMNVSTLELGDSALYLCASSLTGLGEQYFGPGTRLTVT.

The chain links TRBV5-5 to TRBJ1-2, with 9 bases fitting TRBD1. CDR1 SGHKS and CDR2 YYEKEE come from the germline V gene (reference sequence). There are 17 residues in the CDR3. Trimming at V came to 0 bases and at J to 2 bases, leaving 8 bases not matched to a gene. CDR3 nucleotide sequence: TGTGCCAGCAGCTTGGAACAGGGGGCGAGACCCAACTATGGCTACACCTTC. It specifies CASSLEQGARPNYGYTF. Combining the CDR3 with reference TRBV5-5 and TRBJ1-2 gives the whole variable domain DAGVTQSPTHLIKTRGQQVTLRCSPISGHKSVSWYQQVLGQGPQFIFQYYEKEERGRGNFPDRFSARQFPNYSSELNVNALLLGDSALYLCASSLEQGARPNYGYTFGSGTRLTVV.

V gene TRBV9 combines with J gene TRBJ1-1; 7 bases are a match to TRBD1. Germline lookup yields CDR1 SGDLS and CDR2 YYNGEE. The CDR3 is made up of 15 amino acids. V lost 4 bases and J lost 5; bases outside the gene matches: 11. The CDR3 spells CASSLTGAPGTEAFF. In DNA, the CDR3 is TGTGCCAGCAGCCTTACAGGGGCCCCGGGGACTGAAGCTTTCTTT.

The rearrangement links TRBV29-1 to TRBJ2-7, with a weak D call TRBD1 (6 bases). Germline-derived CDR1 and CDR2 are SQVTM and ANQGSEA. CDR3 length equals 13 residues. Trimming removed 3 bases at V and 2 bases at J, with 11 bases between. The CDR3 reads CSVDDGQTYEQYF. In DNA, the CDR3 is TGCAGCGTTGACGACGGACAGACCTACGAGCAGTACTTC.

This chain uses TRBV5-1 with TRBJ2-7; 8 positions match TRBD2. V lost 4 bases and J lost 1; bases outside the gene matches: 4. The CDR3 is 14 amino acids. Germline CDR1 and CDR2: SGHRS and YFSETQ. The CDR3 DNA sequence: TGCGCCAGCAGCGATACTAGCGGTTCCTACGAGCAGTACTTC. It yields the protein CASSDTSGSYEQYF.

The gene calls are TRBV24-1 and TRBJ2-1; 12 nucleotides line up with TRBD1. Germline trimming cut 0 bases from V and 7 bases from J; bases unmatched to any gene: 3. This CDR3 comprises 16 residues. CDR1 is KGHDR and CDR2 is SFDVKD in the germline V gene. The CDR3 DNA reads TGTGCCACCAGTGATTTGAGGGACAGGGGGCGGAATGAGCAGTTCTTC. Amino acids: CATSDLRDRGRNEQFF.

This chain joins TRBV6-6 and TRBJ1-2; 12 bases are a match to TRBD1. CDR1 is MNHNY and CDR2 is SVGAGI in the germline V gene (reference sequence). The CDR3 spans 14 residues. Unmatched junction bases numbered 5, after V lost 8 bases and J lost 4 bases. CDR3 residues: CASGGQGAGYGYTF. The CDR3 DNA follows: TGTGCCAGCGGGGGACAGGGGGCGGGCTATGGCTACACCTTC.

This sequence joins TRBV27 and TRBJ1-5; 7 bases match TRBD1. The CDR3 covers 15 residues. Germline lookup yields CDR1 MNHEY and CDR2 SMNVEV (reference sequence). Unmatched junction bases numbered 10, after V lost 4 bases and J lost 7 bases. This CDR3 reads CASSSIDRVGQPQHF. CDR3 DNA: TGTGCCAGCAGTTCCATCGACAGGGTAGGCCAGCCCCAGCATTTT.

The V gene is TRBV7-9, the J gene TRBJ1-2, with D possibly TRBD1 on 6 matching bases. CDR1 is SEHNR, CDR2 FQNEAQ, per germline (reference sequence). V was trimmed by 4 bases and J by 3 bases, leaving 9 bases between them. This CDR3 region has 13 residues. For the CDR3, the DNA is TGTGCCAGCAGCTATTACAGGGACTATGGCTACACCTTC. Encoded protein: CASSYYRDYGYTF.

The genes are TRBV6-1 and TRBJ1-5; D remains ambiguous. Germline V lookup: CDR1 MNHNS, CDR2 SASEGT. The V gene lost 3 bases and the J gene lost 11 bases, with 8 bases spanning the gap. The CDR3 consists of 11 residues. CDR3 sequence reads: CASSEIGAQHF. CDR3 coding DNA: TGTGCCAGCAGTGAGATCGGGGCCCAGCATTTT.

This clone was counted once. The rearrangement joins TRBV5-1 to TRBJ1-3, with D uncertain. From germline, CDR1 is SGHRS and CDR2 YFSETQ. The length of the CDR3 is 14 residues. V lost 0 bases, J lost 2 bases, and 6 bases lay in between. The CDR3 here is CASSLGTAGNTIYF. DNA for the CDR3: TGCGCCAGCAGCTTGGGGACGGCTGGAAACACCATATATTTT.

This clone was found a few times. V is TRBV4-2 and J is TRBJ2-1; D remains ambiguous. Trimming removed 0 bases from V and 9 bases from J, with 9 bases in between. Germline lookup yields CDR1 LGHNA and CDR2 YNFKEQ. The CDR3 length is 13 residues. DNA of the CDR3: TGTGCCAGCAGCCAAGATACAAACGGTGAGCAGTTCTTC. Amino acids: CASSQDTNGEQFF.

The rearrangement uses TRBV28 and TRBJ1-6; possible D gene TRBD1, 5 bases. Trimming left V 7 bases short and J 0 bases short, with 13 bases between. CDR1 MDHEN and CDR2 SYDVKM come from the germline V gene. This CDR3 spans 16 amino acids. CDR3 residues: CASKDRDFSYNSPLHF. The CDR3 bases are TGTGCCAGCAAAGACAGAGACTTCTCCTATAATTCACCCCTCCACTTT. The variable domain in full, with the rest retrieved from reference TRBV28 and TRBJ1-6, is DVKVTQSSRYLVKRTGEKVFLECVQDMDHENMFWYRQDPGLGLRLIYFSYDVKMKEKGDIPEGYSVSREKKERFSLILESASTNQTSMYLCASKDRDFSYNSPLHFGNGTRLTVT.

The genes are TRBV30 and TRBJ2-7; 7 bases align to TRBD1. V shed 5 bases and J 2 bases; nucleotides not matched to a gene: 6. The CDR3 has 13 residues. Germline CDR1 GTSNPN, CDR2 SVGIG (reference sequence). The chain's CDR3 is CAWETGSPYEQYF. Written as DNA, the CDR3 is TGTGCCTGGGAGACAGGGTCCCCCTACGAGCAGTACTTC.

This clone has a handful of counts. The chain combines TRBV28 with TRBJ1-5, with D unclear. Germline V lookup: CDR1 MDHEN, CDR2 SYDVKM. Deletions cut 5 bases from V and 0 bases from J, with 8 bases between. This CDR3 is 14 amino acids long. CDR3 protein: CASSPPGSNQPQHF. The CDR3 nucleotides are TGTGCCAGCAGTCCGCCGGGTAGCAATCAGCCCCAGCATTTT.

The rearrangement links TRBV27 to TRBJ2-2, with D possibly matching TRBD2 (7 bases). Germline loops: CDR1 MNHEY, CDR2 SMNVEV (reference sequence). Trimming pared 7 bases from V and 2 bases from J, leaving 14 bases between. The CDR3 runs to 15 residues. CDR3 bases: TGTGCCAGCACCGGGAGGACAGTTAACACCGGGGAGCTGTTTTTT. It translates to CASTGRTVNTGELFF.

This clone was seen a handful of times. The chain links TRBV4-1 to TRBJ2-1; 10 nucleotides agree with TRBD1. CDR3 size: 16 residues. Germline V gene lookup returns CDR1 MGHRA and CDR2 YSYEKL. V lost 4 bases to trimming and J lost 6 bases; unmatched junction nucleotides: 9. The chain's CDR3 is CASSPLEDRGSNEQFF. In DNA, the CDR3 is TGCGCCAGCAGCCCCCTGGAGGACAGGGGGAGCAATGAGCAGTTCTTC.

This sequence joins TRBV19 and TRBJ1-4, with D perhaps matching TRBD1 (6 bases). The length of the CDR3 is 14 residues. The V gene lost 3 bases and the J gene lost 3 bases, with 8 bases spanning the gap. Per the germline V gene, CDR1 is LNHDA and CDR2 is SQIVND (reference sequence). The CDR3 protein is CASSMGGSNEKLFF. The CDR3 nucleotides are TGTGCCAGTAGTATGGGGGGCTCTAATGAAAAACTGTTTTTT.

The rearrangement uses TRBV5-4 and TRBJ1-1, with a possible D match to TRBD1 (6 bases). Germline CDR1 and CDR2: SGHNT and YYREEE (reference sequence). The CDR3 contains 14 residues. With 1 base removed from V and 6 bases from J, the gap between germline ends came to 13 bases. CDR3 in amino acids: CASSLTGMTAEAFF. The CDR3 DNA reads as TGTGCCAGCAGCTTGACAGGGATGACCGCTGAAGCTTTCTTT. The variable domain in full, completed from reference TRBV5-4 and TRBJ1-1, reads ETGVTQSPTHLIKTRGQQVTLRCSSQSGHNTVSWYQQALGQGPQFIFQYYREEENGRGNFPPRFSGLQFPNYSSELNVNALELDDSALYLCASSLTGMTAEAFFGQGTRLTVV.

V usage is TRBV4-2 and J usage is TRBJ2-1; TRBD2 matches at 9 bases. Germline V gene lookup returns CDR1 LGHNA and CDR2 YNFKEQ. The CDR3 runs to 17 residues. Trimming at V came to 0 bases and at J to 4 bases, leaving 7 bases not matched to a gene. The CDR3 spells CASSQDISTSGYNEQFF. The DNA for the CDR3 is TGTGCCAGCAGCCAAGATATCTCCACTAGCGGGTACAATGAGCAGTTCTTC.

The CDR3 sequence is CASSTTGNQPQHF. The CDR3 DNA follows: TGTGCCAGCAGCACAACGGGGAATCAGCCCCAGCATTTT. The chain employs TRBV9 and TRBJ1-5; D remains ambiguous. The CDR3 consists of 13 residues. CDR1 and CDR2 from the germline V gene are SGDLS and YYNGEE. The V end was cut by 4 bases, the J end by 4 bases, with 9 bases between.